Shown below are 27 T cell receptor beta chains from a single sample sequenced in a study of shared clonotypes between healthy human individuals. Sequenced by immunoSEQ multiplex PCR; TCRdb stores in-frame clones only, minus some. The sample carries some 1.5 million clones, approximately 97% recorded once. The sample consisted of naive CD4+ T cells sorted from blood. Subset meaning: CD45RA+ positively selected. The receptors come from a young man in good health.

The V and J genes are TRBV27 and TRBJ2-5, with D perhaps matching TRBD1 (5 bases). CDR1 MNHEY and CDR2 SMNVEV come from the germline V gene (reference sequence). The CDR3 contains 16 residues. V shed 0 bases and J shed 0 bases, with 11 bases lying between them. The CDR3 DNA is TGTGCCAGCAGTTTATCGAAGGACACCAACCAAGAGACCCAGTACTTC. It yields the protein CASSLSKDTNQETQYF.

This chain links TRBV7-2 with TRBJ2-3; D is unclear. The CDR3 covers 15 residues. V was pared by 0 bases and J by 0 bases, with 7 bases between. In germline, CDR1 is SGHTA, CDR2 FQGNSA. This CDR3 is CASSLAPHSTDTQYF. CDR3 DNA: TGTGCCAGCAGCTTAGCGCCCCACAGCACAGATACGCAGTATTTT. Looking up the rest from reference TRBV7-2 and TRBJ2-3 gives the full variable domain: GAGVSQSPSNKVTEKGKDVELRCDPISGHTALYWYRQSLGQGLEFLIYFQGNSAPDKSGLPSDRFSAERTGGSVSTLTIQRTQQEDSAVYLCASSLAPHSTDTQYFGPGTRLTVL.

V is TRBV4-1 and J is TRBJ1-3; D gene unclear. V was clipped by 1 base and J by 4 bases, with 11 bases between them. Germline CDR1 MGHRA, CDR2 YSYEKL. The CDR3 is 15 residues long. The CDR3 is CASSQGPTPGNTIYF. Here the CDR3 DNA reads TGCGCCAGCAGCCAAGGTCCCACTCCCGGAAACACCATATATTTT.

The chain employs TRBV28 and TRBJ1-5, with TRBD1 identical over 8 bases. This CDR3 has 14 amino acids. CDR1 and CDR2 from the germline V gene are MDHEN and SYDVKM. J was trimmed by 4 bases and V by 8 bases; bases with no gene match: 7. Here the CDR3 reads CASCWTGSNQPQHF. In nucleotides, the CDR3 is TGTGCCAGCTGCTGGACAGGGTCTAATCAGCCCCAGCATTTT.

The chain links TRBV15 to TRBJ1-3, with 8 bases that match TRBD1. Germline values: CDR1 LNHNV, CDR2 YYDKDF (reference sequence). The CDR3 length is 15 residues. V lost 4 bases and J lost 0; bases outside the gene matches: 2. The CDR3 DNA sequence: TGTGCCACCAGCACAGGGGGCAACTCTGGAAACACCATATATTTT. Translated: CATSTGGNSGNTIYF.

The rearrangement links TRBV7-2 to TRBJ2-7; 9 nucleotides align to TRBD2. The V segment lost 6 bases and the J segment 1 base; nucleotides outside the gene matches: 7. CDR3 length: 15 amino acids. Germline CDR1 SGHTA, CDR2 FQGNSA. The CDR3 region is CASRREGHFSYEQYF. DNA for the CDR3: TGTGCCAGCAGGCGGGAGGGGCACTTTTCCTACGAGCAGTACTTC.

This rearrangement joins TRBV19 to TRBJ2-2; TRBD1 matches at 10 bases. V dropped 3 bases and J dropped 4; count of bases not matched to a gene: 2. Germline V lookup: CDR1 LNHDA, CDR2 SQIVND (reference sequence). The CDR3 is 15 residues long. The CDR3 spells CASSMGQGRTGELFF. DNA for the CDR3: TGTGCCAGTAGTATGGGACAGGGGCGCACCGGGGAGCTGTTTTTT.

The V call is TRBV5-4, the J call TRBJ2-7, with D perhaps matching TRBD1 (6 bases). The CDR3 spans 16 residues. The V gene's germline CDR1 is SGHNT and CDR2 YYREEE (reference sequence). Trimming pared 2 bases from V and 3 bases from J, leaving 18 bases between. CDR3 sequence: CASSLGGWVGDYEQYF. The CDR3 DNA is TGTGCCAGCAGCTTAGGGGGATGGGTCGGGGACTACGAGCAGTACTTC.

The CDR3 region is CASSLFGVLGDYGYTF. CDR3 nucleotides: TGCGCCAGCAGCTTATTCGGTGTGCTAGGGGACTATGGCTACACCTTC. The chain joins TRBV5-1 to TRBJ1-2, with D tentatively TRBD1 (5 bases). The CDR3 runs 16 residues. Trimming stripped 2 bases from V and 3 bases from J, with 17 bases between. The germline V gene has CDR1 SGHRS and CDR2 YFSETQ.

Turning to this clone: Other DNA sequences of this sample code for an identical CDR3. The chain carries TRBV29-1 and TRBJ1-1; D perhaps matches TRBD1 (6 bases). Germline CDR1 SQVTM, CDR2 ANQGSEA. The V end was cut by 5 bases, the J end by 5 bases, with 9 bases between. The length of the CDR3 is 11 residues. CDR3 nucleotide sequence: TGCAGCGTTTTAGGGGGGACTGAAGCTTTCTTT. Translated: CSVLGGTEAFF.

V is TRBV4-3 and J is TRBJ2-3; TRBD2 matches at 9 bases. CDR1 and CDR2 from the germline V gene are LGHNA and YSLEER. The CDR3 is 18 amino acids. V lost 3 bases, J lost 3 bases, and 13 bases stayed unmatched. CDR3 nucleotide sequence: TGCGCCAGCAGCCAGCCCCCCGGGACTAGCTTACCGACAGATACGCAGTATTTT. This gives the protein CASSQPPGTSLPTDTQYF.

This clone was counted once. The V and J genes are TRBV5-1 and TRBJ2-1, with D unresolved. The CDR3 length is 15 residues. Trimming removed 4 bases at V and 7 bases at J, with 18 bases between. Per the germline V gene, CDR1 is SGHRS and CDR2 is YFSETQ. The CDR3 region has the DNA TGCGCCAGCAGCGCAAGTAGGTCGTATACGAATGAGCAGTTCTTC. Translated, it gives CASSASRSYTNEQFF.

The chain couples TRBV27 to TRBJ2-7; D perhaps matches TRBD2 (6 bases). The V and J ends lost 2 bases and 1 base respectively, with 27 bases between them. The CDR3 spans 20 residues. Germline values: CDR1 MNHEY, CDR2 SMNVEV (reference sequence). This CDR3 is CASSLILPPVLARRSYEQYF. The DNA of the CDR3 is TGTGCCAGCAGTTTAATCTTGCCCCCGGTTCTAGCGAGGCGTTCCTACGAGCAGTACTTC.

The rearrangement links TRBV14 to TRBJ1-5; D is perhaps TRBD1 (5 bases). This CDR3 has 18 amino acids. CDR1 and CDR2 (germline): SGHDN, FVKESK. Deletions cut 3 bases from V and 3 bases from J, with 21 bases between. CDR3: CASSQSRLGDSDNQPQHF. CDR3 nucleotide sequence: TGTGCCAGCAGCCAGAGCAGGTTAGGGGATAGCGACAATCAGCCCCAGCATTTT.

DNA for the CDR3: TGCGCCAGCAGCCGACTAGCTGCGGACACCGGGGAGCTGTTTTTT. It specifies CASSRLAADTGELFF. V and J are TRBV5-1 and TRBJ2-2; TRBD2 agrees at 7 bases. The CDR3 extends over 15 amino acids. V lost 4 bases, J lost 3 bases, and 6 bases stayed unmatched. CDR1 and CDR2 (germline): SGHRS, YFSETQ.

CDR3 bases: TGTGCCAGCTCACCAGGGTCTTCTGGGGCCAACGTCCTGACTTTC. It is translated as CASSPGSSGANVLTF. J is TRBJ2-6 and V is TRBV18; D is uncertain. With 2 bases removed from V and 1 base from J, the gap between germline ends came to 6 bases. CDR1 and CDR2 from the germline V gene are KGHSH and LQKENI. The CDR3 has 15 amino acids.

The rearrangement joins TRBV29-1 to TRBJ2-5; tentative D call: TRBD2 (6 bases). This CDR3 contains 12 residues. Germline-derived CDR1 and CDR2 are SQVTM and ANQGSEA. The DNA of the CDR3 is TGCATGGTCGTGGAGGGTCAAGAGACCCAGTACTTC. Protein: CMVVEGQETQYF.

V usage is TRBV5-4 and J usage is TRBJ2-7; 12 bases are shared with TRBD1. The CDR3 contains 14 residues. V shed 5 bases and J 3 bases; nucleotides not matched to a gene: 3. The germline V gene has CDR1 SGHNT and CDR2 YYREEE (reference sequence). The DNA for the CDR3 is TGTGCCAGCAGGGGACAGGGGGCGTACTACGAGCAGTACTTC. Translated, it gives CASRGQGAYYEQYF.

V usage is TRBV7-2 and J usage is TRBJ2-1; D call uncertain. Germline CDR1 SGHTA, CDR2 FQGNSA. This CDR3 has 16 residues. The ends were cut back, 5 bases at V and 2 bases at J, with 16 bases in the middle. In DNA form, the CDR3 reads TGTGCCAGCAGCCCGACTTATTGGGATGCCTACAATGAGCAGTTCTTC. It specifies CASSPTYWDAYNEQFF. The variable domain in full, completed from reference TRBV7-2 and TRBJ2-1, reads GAGVSQSPSNKVTEKGKDVELRCDPISGHTALYWYRQSLGQGLEFLIYFQGNSAPDKSGLPSDRFSAERTGGSVSTLTIQRTQQEDSAVYLCASSPTYWDAYNEQFFGPGTRLTVL.

This chain joins TRBV5-1 and TRBJ2-3; the D is unclear. Between the trimmed V and J ends, which lost 4 bases and 2 bases, there was a span of 17 bases. This CDR3 contains 16 residues. Germline V gene lookup returns CDR1 SGHRS and CDR2 YFSETQ. CDR3 amino acids: CASSPHSPTSTDTQYF. The CDR3 nucleotides are TGCGCCAGCAGCCCGCATAGCCCGACTTCCACAGATACGCAGTATTTT.

V and J are TRBV20-1 and TRBJ1-4; no definite D call. The CDR3 contains 11 residues. Germline V gene data show CDR1 as DFQATT and CDR2 as SNEGSKA (reference sequence). With 2 bases removed from V and 7 bases from J, the gap between germline ends came to 5 bases. Here the CDR3 DNA reads TGCAGTGCTAGACGGGGTGAAAAACTGTTTTTT. Amino acid sequence: CSARRGEKLFF.

The CDR3 DNA is TGTGCCAGCAGTTACTCAAGAACCTACGAGCAGTACTTC. The encoded protein is CASSYSRTYEQYF. The chain combines TRBV6-6 with TRBJ2-7; D call uncertain. The CDR3 loop spans 13 amino acids. Trimming removed 0 bases from V and 2 bases from J, with 5 bases in between. Germline V gene data show CDR1 as MNHNY and CDR2 as SVGAGI (reference sequence).

The gene calls are TRBV10-3 and TRBJ2-7; 13 bases are shared with TRBD2. CDR1 is ENHRY, CDR2 SYGVKD, per germline. V shed 4 bases and J 6 bases; nucleotides not matched to a gene: 3. The CDR3 has 14 amino acids. In DNA form, the CDR3 reads TGTGCCATCAGTGGGAGACTAGCGGGAGGCGAGCAGTACTTC. It yields the protein CAISGRLAGGEQYF.

The chain uses TRBV7-2 and TRBJ2-2; 9 nucleotides align to TRBD2. The ends lost 4 bases at V and 13 bases at J; junction bases unmatched: 4. Germline V gene lookup returns CDR1 SGHTA and CDR2 FQGNSA. The CDR3 contains 12 residues. DNA of the CDR3: TGTGCCAGCAGCTCACCGACTAGCGGGCTGTTTTTT. Translating it yields CASSSPTSGLFF.

The chain carries TRBV28 and TRBJ1-5; a possible D gene is TRBD1 (6 bases). Trimming took 8 bases from V and 4 from J, leaving 9 bases between them. This CDR3 comprises 12 residues. Germline assignment: CDR1 MDHEN and CDR2 SYDVKM. The DNA for the CDR3 is TGTGCCAGCGCCCAGGGGAATCAGCCCCAGCATTTT. It translates to CASAQGNQPQHF.

The chain carries TRBV5-1 and TRBJ2-1, with 10 bases lining up with TRBD2. The CDR3 is made up of 15 amino acids. J gave up 4 bases and V 7 bases, and 8 bases lay outside the gene matches. Germline lookup yields CDR1 SGHRS and CDR2 YFSETQ. The CDR3 DNA follows: TGCGCCAGCGGATCTAGCGGGAGAATATACAATGAGCAGTTCTTC. It codes for CASGSSGRIYNEQFF.

The chain combines TRBV28 with TRBJ1-4; D not resolved. CDR3 size: 17 residues. V was shortened by 3 bases and J by 0 bases, with 14 bases between the two germline ends. CDR1 and CDR2 from the germline V gene are MDHEN and SYDVKM. This chain's CDR3 is CASSFRRVLATNEKLFF. The CDR3 nucleotides read TGTGCCAGCAGTTTCCGTCGGGTGCTTGCAACTAATGAAAAACTGTTTTTT. Full variable domain (remainder filled in from reference TRBV28 and TRBJ1-4): DVKVTQSSRYLVKRTGEKVFLECVQDMDHENMFWYRQDPGLGLRLIYFSYDVKMKEKGDIPEGYSVSREKKERFSLILESASTNQTSMYLCASSFRRVLATNEKLFFGSGTQLSVL.